Presented here are 31 T cell receptor beta chains from one specimen sequenced in a study of human T cells and chemical hapten exposure. TCRdb re-derived calls from the RACE reads in MiXCR, one entry per CDR3 protein. The sample carries about 80,000 distinct CDR3 sequences, around 9.6% recorded once. Time point reported: patch test 2, 6 weeks after DPC sensitization. Regarding treatment: therapeutic diphenylcyclopropenone sensitization with weekly scalp DPC. Sample: whole blood, taken in connection with sensitization to the hapten diphenylcyclopropenone (DPC). These receptors came from a young woman with alopecia areata. Some clones in this sample may be carry-over from other donors' samples.

This clonotype was recorded many times. V usage is TRBV27 and J usage is TRBJ1-5; D is possibly TRBD1 (5 bases). The V gene lost 1 base and the J gene lost 1 base, with 5 bases spanning the gap. This CDR3 contains 14 residues. Germline CDR1 reads MNHEY; CDR2 reads SMNVEV (reference sequence). This chain's CDR3 is CASSLWGSNQPQHF. CDR3 sequence (DNA): TGTGCCAGCAGTTTATGGGGGAGCAATCAGCCCCAGCATTTT.

This clonotype occurred many times. This chain's CDR3 is CSVDASGSNEQFF. CDR3 DNA sequence: TGCAGCGTTGACGCCAGCGGGAGTAATGAGCAGTTCTTC. This rearrangement joins TRBV29-1 to TRBJ2-1; 8 positions agree with TRBD2. Germline assignment: CDR1 SQVTM and CDR2 ANQGSEA. The CDR3 covers 13 residues. V was pared by 3 bases and J by 7 bases, with 5 bases of the junction left unmatched.

This clonotype was seen ten or more times. This sequence joins TRBV12-3 or TRBV12-4 and TRBJ2-5; tentative D call: TRBD2 (5 bases). V was pared by 3 bases and J by 4 bases, with 12 bases between. The CDR3 is made up of 14 amino acids. CDR3 loop: CASSFKGSGETQYF. The DNA of the CDR3 is TGTGCCAGCAGTTTCAAGGGCAGCGGAGAGACCCAGTACTTC.

In its sample, this clonotype was seen many times. The chain has TRBV20-1 and TRBJ2-7; the D gene is possibly TRBD2 (5 bases). Trimming shortened V by 1 base and J by 3 bases, and 10 bases separated the two germline ends. This CDR3 contains 13 residues. From germline, CDR1 is DFQATT and CDR2 SNEGSKA (reference sequence). The CDR3 is CSARGVSGYEQYF. As DNA, the CDR3 is TGCAGTGCTAGAGGAGTCAGCGGCTACGAGCAGTACTTC.

This clonotype was counted only a few times. The chain links TRBV6-6 to TRBJ1-4; no definite D call. The CDR3 runs 12 residues. Germline V gene sequence: CDR1 MNHNY, CDR2 SVGAGI (reference sequence). V gave up 6 bases and J gave up 10 bases, with 12 bases separating them. CDR3 DNA sequence: TGTGCCAGCAGGACCCCGGACGGAAAACTGTTTTTT. Amino acid sequence: CASRTPDGKLFF.

This clonotype was detected ten times or more. V usage is TRBV11-2 and J usage is TRBJ2-2; D not certain. The germline V and J ends were trimmed by 5 bases and 1 base, with 11 bases remaining between them. The V gene's germline CDR1 is SGHAT and CDR2 FQNNGV. The CDR3 sequence is 15 residues long. The CDR3 nucleotides are TGTGCCAGCAGCCGAGTGGCAGGGAACACCGGGGAGCTGTTTTTT. This gives the protein CASSRVAGNTGELFF.

This sequence joins TRBV5-1 and TRBJ1-2; possibly TRBD1 for D (5 bases). The V gene's germline CDR1 is SGHRS and CDR2 YFSETQ. Trimming pared 1 base from V and 0 bases from J, leaving 10 bases between. This CDR3 is 15 amino acids long. CDR3 loop: CASSLSGDPNYGYTF. The CDR3 bases are TGCGCCAGCAGCTTGTCGGGGGACCCTAACTATGGCTACACCTTC.

Ten or more counts support this clonotype. This chain uses TRBV6-2 or TRBV6-3 with TRBJ2-5; no clear D. Germline CDR1 and CDR2: MNHEY and SVGEGT. The V end lost 5 bases, the J end lost 4 bases, and 8 bases lay between the germline ends. The CDR3 loop spans 12 amino acids. Written as DNA, the CDR3 is TGTGCCAGCAGTCGCCGCAGAGAGACCCAGTACTTC. Its translation is CASSRRRETQYF.

This clonotype was detected many times. This rearrangement joins TRBV5-4 to TRBJ2-4; D may be TRBD1 or TRBD2 (5 bases each). The CDR3 is made up of 16 amino acids. Trimming took 3 bases from V and 0 from J, leaving 13 bases between them. Germline CDR1 SGHNT, CDR2 YYREEE (reference sequence). The CDR3 coding sequence is TGTGCCAGCAGCTCCCCCGGGGCACTAGCCAAAAACATTCAGTACTTC. Translation: CASSSPGALAKNIQYF.

This clonotype was counted ten times or more. The chain combines TRBV20-1 with TRBJ2-5; the D is unclear. The CDR3 is 14 amino acids. The V end was cut by 3 bases, the J end by 3 bases, with 14 bases between. Germline V lookup: CDR1 DFQATT, CDR2 SNEGSKA (reference sequence). The CDR3 protein is CSASGREYEETQYF. The DNA of the CDR3 is TGCAGTGCTAGCGGTAGGGAATATGAAGAGACCCAGTACTTC.

This clonotype was counted at least ten times. This rearrangement joins TRBV20-1 to TRBJ1-3; TRBD1 aligns across 9 bases. V was clipped by 5 bases and J by 0 bases; unmatched bases: 11. The CDR3 totals 17 residues. CDR1 DFQATT and CDR2 SNEGSKA come from the germline V gene (reference sequence). The CDR3 DNA follows: TGCAGTGCTCGGGACAGGGCAGGAATGTTCTCTGGAAACACCATATATTTT. This gives the protein CSARDRAGMFSGNTIYF.

This clonotype was recorded a few times. The CDR3 sequence is CASSFGGPNYGYTF. The CDR3 DNA is TGCGCCAGCAGCTTTGGGGGACCTAACTATGGCTACACCTTC. This chain uses TRBV5-1 with TRBJ1-2, with D perhaps matching TRBD1 (5 bases). V was trimmed by 2 bases and J by 0 bases, leaving 8 bases between them. This CDR3 is 14 amino acids long. The germline gives CDR1 SGHRS, CDR2 YFSETQ.

The table lists this clonotype with many counts. The V and J genes are TRBV6-5 and TRBJ2-1, with a weak D call TRBD1 (6 bases). The CDR3 loop spans 17 amino acids. Deletions cut 7 bases from V and 12 bases from J, with 31 bases between. Germline V gene data show CDR1 as MNHEY and CDR2 as SVGAGI. CDR3 in amino acids: CASNKLTTGYLNERQFF. The CDR3 DNA is TGTGCCAGCAACAAATTAACGACAGGCTACCTCAATGAGAGGCAGTTCTTC.

This clonotype was seen only a few times. V and J are TRBV6-5 and TRBJ1-1; tentatively, D is TRBD1 (5 bases). Germline V lookup: CDR1 MNHEY, CDR2 SVGAGI. The CDR3 spans 15 residues. With 5 bases removed from V and 3 bases from J, the gap between germline ends came to 16 bases. CDR3 residues: CASSPAGARDTEAFF. The CDR3 DNA sequence: TGTGCCAGCAGTCCGGCCGGGGCCCGGGACACTGAAGCTTTCTTT.

This clonotype was seen at least ten times. The chain has TRBV20-1 and TRBJ2-2; the D gene could be TRBD1 or TRBD2 (5 bases each). CDR1 and CDR2 (germline): DFQATT, SNEGSKA (reference sequence). Trimming took off 2 bases at V and 3 bases at J, with 13 bases between the two ends. CDR3 length equals 15 residues. CDR3 bases: TGCAGTGCTAGATCCTCGGGGACGTACACCGGGGAGCTGTTTTTT. This translates into CSARSSGTYTGELFF.

This clonotype was found many times. The chain couples TRBV7-6 to TRBJ2-3; TRBD2 is a possible D gene (6 bases). The length of the CDR3 is 14 residues. V lost 3 bases and J lost 1, with 8 bases in between. The germline V gene encodes CDR1 SGHVS and CDR2 FNYEAQ. The CDR3 bases are TGTGCCAGCAGCTTCGGCGGGGGCACAGATACGCAGTATTTT. Its protein product is CASSFGGGTDTQYF.

This chain connects TRBV9 to TRBJ1-3; perhaps TRBD1 as D (6 bases). The CDR3 is 15 amino acids. Germline V gene lookup returns CDR1 SGDLS and CDR2 YYNGEE. The V gene lost 4 bases and the J gene lost 0 bases, with 11 bases spanning the gap. This chain's CDR3 is CASSPGHFSGNTIYF. For the CDR3, the DNA is TGTGCCAGCAGCCCGGGACACTTCTCTGGAAACACCATATATTTT.

This clonotype was found a few times. The chain joins TRBV28 to TRBJ1-2, with a weak D call TRBD1 (6 bases). The CDR3 totals 15 residues. With 2 bases removed from V and 5 bases from J, the gap between germline ends came to 15 bases. Germline V gives CDR1 MDHEN, CDR2 SYDVKM. The CDR3 DNA reads as TGTGCCAGCAGTTTAGCCTCACAGGGTTTGTATGGCTACACCTTC. Encoded protein: CASSLASQGLYGYTF.

This clonotype occurred many times. The chain carries TRBV29-1 and TRBJ1-4, with TRBD1 as a possible D gene (6 bases). The CDR3 has 14 residues. Per the germline V gene, CDR1 is SQVTM and CDR2 is ANQGSEA. Between the trimmed V and J ends, which lost 6 bases and 0 bases, there was a span of 11 bases. CDR3 loop: CSVTGTTTNEKLFF. CDR3 bases: TGCAGCGTCACCGGGACAACAACTAATGAAAAACTGTTTTTT.

This clonotype came up many times. The J gene is TRBJ1-1, the V gene TRBV7-9; weak D call: TRBD1 (5 bases). The length of the CDR3 is 15 residues. Trimming cost V 6 bases and J 3 bases, with 17 bases left between them. CDR1 and CDR2 from the germline V gene are SEHNR and FQNEAQ (reference sequence). DNA of the CDR3: TGTGCCAGCAGACATATTAGGGGACCGCACACTGAAGCTTTCTTT. This codes for CASRHIRGPHTEAFF.

Ten or more counts support this clonotype. The chain has TRBV5-1 and TRBJ2-3, with 12 bases identical to TRBD2. Unmatched junction bases numbered 5, after V lost 3 bases and J lost 3 bases. Germline CDR1 is SGHRS and CDR2 is YFSETQ. The length of the CDR3 is 16 residues. The CDR3 protein is CASSSQLAGGTDTQYF. The CDR3 DNA follows: TGCGCCAGCAGCTCCCAGCTAGCGGGAGGGACAGATACGCAGTATTTT.

This clonotype has a single count. The chain uses TRBV28 and TRBJ1-2; D gene unclear. V was shortened by 8 bases and J by 8 bases, with 18 bases between the two germline ends. The V gene's germline CDR1 is MDHEN and CDR2 SYDVKM. The CDR3 contains 13 residues. CDR3 sequence reads: CASARSTERGYTF. CDR3 in DNA: TGTGCCAGCGCCAGATCCACAGAGCGGGGCTACACCTTC.

Ten or more counts support this clonotype. The CDR3: CASSLWGENQPQHF. The DNA for the CDR3 is TGTGCCAGCAGCCTATGGGGGGAAAATCAGCCCCAGCATTTT. This sequence joins TRBV12-3 or TRBV12-4 and TRBJ1-5; D is possibly TRBD1 (5 bases). Trimming left V 6 bases short and J 4 bases short, with 13 bases between. This CDR3 is built from 14 residues.

This clonotype appeared many times. This chain uses TRBV12-3 or TRBV12-4 with TRBJ1-6, with D tentatively TRBD1 (6 bases). The CDR3 has 15 amino acids. Trimming took off 3 bases at V and 9 bases at J, with 15 bases between the two ends. The CDR3 DNA follows: TGTGCCAGCAGTTTCCTCAGGGGAGGGGGTTCACCCCTCCACTTT. This encodes CASSFLRGGGSPLHF.

This clonotype was picked up a small number of times. The chain is built from TRBV18 and TRBJ1-3; D is ambiguous. From germline, CDR1 is KGHSH and CDR2 LQKENI. The V gene lost 0 bases and the J gene lost 2 bases, with 5 bases spanning the gap. This CDR3 region has 14 residues. The CDR3 reads CASSPPSTGNTIYF. The CDR3 coding sequence is TGTGCCAGCTCACCACCGAGTACTGGAAACACCATATATTTT.

This chain uses TRBV7-2 with TRBJ2-5; TRBD1 matches at 12 bases. V shed 7 bases and J 5 bases; nucleotides not matched to a gene: 11. The CDR3 spans 16 residues. Germline V gene lookup returns CDR1 SGHTA and CDR2 FQGNSA. As DNA, the CDR3 is TGTGCCAGCACCCCGCCCGGGACAGGGGGCGTCGAGACCCAGTACTTC. This gives the protein CASTPPGTGGVETQYF.

J is TRBJ2-3 and V is TRBV20-1; D uncertain. CDR3 length: 16 amino acids. Trimming took off 2 bases at V and 2 bases at J, with 17 bases between the two ends. Germline assignment: CDR1 DFQATT and CDR2 SNEGSKA (reference sequence). CDR3 coding DNA: TGCAGTGCTAGACCCTTAGGCGCCGATTTCACAGATACGCAGTATTTT. Encoded protein: CSARPLGADFTDTQYF.

V usage is TRBV7-2 and J usage is TRBJ2-7; 13 bases are shared with TRBD2. With 3 bases clipped from V and 4 bases from J, the junction kept 6 bases outside the gene matches. Germline assignment: CDR1 SGHTA and CDR2 FQGNSA. This CDR3 region has 16 residues. The CDR3 region has the DNA TGTGCCAGCAGCTTGGGACTAGCGGGATTAGGTTACGAGCAGTACTTC. This encodes CASSLGLAGLGYEQYF.

The chain employs TRBV28 and TRBJ1-2; 7 bases agree with TRBD1. CDR1 MDHEN and CDR2 SYDVKM come from the germline V gene. Trimming cost V 1 base and J 5 bases; bases outside gene matches: 4. The CDR3 extends over 14 amino acids. The CDR3 spells CASSLLEGAYGYTF. For the CDR3, the DNA is TGTGCCAGCAGTTTATTAGAGGGGGCTTATGGCTACACCTTC.

J is TRBJ2-3 and V is TRBV6-6; D uncertain. Germline V lookup: CDR1 MNHNY, CDR2 SVGAGI (reference sequence). Between the trimmed V and J ends, which lost 7 bases and 10 bases, there was a span of 15 bases. This CDR3 has 12 residues. The CDR3 protein is CASTKRETAQYF. In DNA form, the CDR3 reads TGTGCCAGCACCAAAAGGGAAACGGCGCAGTATTTT.

This clonotype was seen repeatedly, ten times or more. DNA for the CDR3: TGTGCCAGCAGCCCCCGGACATCTAGCACAGATACGCAGTATTTT. This codes for CASSPRTSSTDTQYF. The chain combines TRBV7-2 with TRBJ2-3; D is possibly TRBD1 (5 bases). This CDR3 comprises 15 residues. Trimming removed 5 bases from V and 0 bases from J, with 12 bases in between. CDR1 is SGHTA and CDR2 is FQGNSA in the germline V gene.